This section outlines one TCR beta chain sequence together with its context. The antigen is unknown. Runs used v3.0 of the immunoSEQ assay and were done at survey level. Roughly 40,000-55,000 T-cell genomes per sample were the sequencing target. The data were produced by immunoSEQ multiplex PCR, yet TCRdb's version contains in-frame clones alone and is incomplete. The data hold some 13,000 clones, with 80% observed a single time. The data derive from a study of long-term antiretroviral therapy in people with HIV. General observations from the study: Clones that had undergone expansion before ART dominated the repertoire at all time points. Once patients were on ART, diversity went higher but still fell short of transplant donor controls.

Germline V gene data show CDR1 as SGHAT and CDR2 as FQNNGV. The CDR3 runs to 14 residues. Trimming stripped 2 bases from V and 3 bases from J, with 11 bases between. The chain joins TRBV11-2 to TRBJ2-7; D gene uncertain. The sequence came from a man aged 35-49 years with HIV. This material consisted of unsorted PBMCs, taken 3.2 years before starting antiretroviral therapy. The CDR3 coding sequence is TGTGCCAGCAGCTTAAGCCAGGCCGTCTACGAGCAGTACTTC. Amino acid sequence: CASSLSQAVYEQYF.